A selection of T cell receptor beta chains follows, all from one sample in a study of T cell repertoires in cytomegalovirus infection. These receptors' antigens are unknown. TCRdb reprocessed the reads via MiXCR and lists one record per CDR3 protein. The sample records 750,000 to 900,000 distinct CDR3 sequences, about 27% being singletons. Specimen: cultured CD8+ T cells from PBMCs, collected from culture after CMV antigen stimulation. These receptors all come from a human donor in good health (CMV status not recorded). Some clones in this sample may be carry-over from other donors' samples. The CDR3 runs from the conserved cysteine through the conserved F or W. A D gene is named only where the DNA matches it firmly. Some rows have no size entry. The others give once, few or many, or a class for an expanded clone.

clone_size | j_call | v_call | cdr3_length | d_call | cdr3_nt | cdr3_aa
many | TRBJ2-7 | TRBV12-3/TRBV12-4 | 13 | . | TGTGCCAGCAGTCTACGCGGGATTTACGAGCAGTACTTC | CASSLRGIYEQYF
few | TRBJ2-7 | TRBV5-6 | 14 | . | TGTGCCAGCAGCCCGGGACGACCTTTTGACGAGCAGTACTTC | CASSPGRPFDEQYF
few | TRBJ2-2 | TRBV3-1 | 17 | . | . | CASSQPTSVRRAGELFF
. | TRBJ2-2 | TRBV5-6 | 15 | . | TGTGCCAGCAGCTCGGGACGACCGAACACCGGGGAGCTGTTTTTT | CASSSGRPNTGELFF
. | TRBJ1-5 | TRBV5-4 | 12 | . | TGTGCCAGCAGCATCGATACTGGGCCCCAGCATTTT | CASSIDTGPQHF
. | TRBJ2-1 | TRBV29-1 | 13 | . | TGCAGCGTGCTGACAGAAACGTACAATGAGCAGTTCTTC | CSVLTETYNEQFF
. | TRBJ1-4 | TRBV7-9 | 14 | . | TGTGCCAGCAGCCAATCCGGGGTGGATGAAAAACTGTTTTTT | CASSQSGVDEKLFF
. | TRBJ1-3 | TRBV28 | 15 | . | TGTGCCAGCAGGGAGATTGGGACCTCTGGAAACACCATATATTTT | CASREIGTSGNTIYF
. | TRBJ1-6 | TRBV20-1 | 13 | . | TGCAGTGCTAGTTATCGGGTAAATTCACCCCTCCACTTT | CSASYRVNSPLHF
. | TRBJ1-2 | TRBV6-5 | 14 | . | TGTGCCAGCAGTTACGGCCCAGCTAACTATGGCTACACCTTC | CASSYGPANYGYTF
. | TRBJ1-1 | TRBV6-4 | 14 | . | TGTGCCAGCAGCCGAGGGGGTCCGGGCACTGAAGCTTTCTTT | CASSRGGPGTEAFF
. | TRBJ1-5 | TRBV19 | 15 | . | TGTGCCAGTACCCCTAGGGTCGAAGTACCGCAGCCCCAGCATTTT | CASTPRVEVPQPQHF
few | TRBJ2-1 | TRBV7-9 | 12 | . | TGTGCCAGCAGCTTAGCGGGGGAACAGCAGTTCTTC | CASSLAGEQQFF
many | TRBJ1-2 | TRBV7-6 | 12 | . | TGTGCCAGCAGCTCTGATGGGTATGGCTACACCTTC | CASSSDGYGYTF
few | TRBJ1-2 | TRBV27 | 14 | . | TGTGCCAGCAGCCTCAGATCAGCCCCTTGGGGCTACACCTTC | CASSLRSAPWGYTF
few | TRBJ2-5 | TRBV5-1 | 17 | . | TGCGCCAGCAGCTCGATAATAGGACAGATGACTCAAGAGACCCAGTACTTC | CASSSIIGQMTQETQYF
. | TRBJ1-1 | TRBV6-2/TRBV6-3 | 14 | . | TGTGCCAGCAGTTACACCTTCCGGAGGGTTGAAGCTTTCTTT | CASSYTFRRVEAFF
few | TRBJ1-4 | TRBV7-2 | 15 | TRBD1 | TGTGCCAGCAGCTTAGGACAGGGGGTGATCGAAAAACTGTTTTTT | CASSLGQGVIEKLFF
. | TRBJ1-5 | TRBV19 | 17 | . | TGTGCCAGTAGTATTGGCAGGTACCTCGTCAGCAATCAGCCCCAGCATTTT | CASSIGRYLVSNQPQHF
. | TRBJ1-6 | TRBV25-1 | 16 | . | TGTGCCAGCAGTAGGTGGAAGGGCTCCTATAATTCACCCCTCCACTTT | CASSRWKGSYNSPLHF
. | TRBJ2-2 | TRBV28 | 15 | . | TGTGCCAGCAGGCGAAAACCCGGCGGAGCCGGGGAGCTGTTTTTT | CASRRKPGGAGELFF
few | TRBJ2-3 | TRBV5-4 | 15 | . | TGTGCCAGCAGCTTGATTCGCGGGGTGGCAGATACGCAGTATTTT | CASSLIRGVADTQYF
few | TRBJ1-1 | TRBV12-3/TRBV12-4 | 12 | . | TGTGCCAGCAGTTCTCGGGACACTGAAGCTTTCTTT | CASSSRDTEAFF
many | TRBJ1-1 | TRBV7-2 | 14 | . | TGTGCCAGCAGCTTGGGGACCAGGGGACTTGAAGCTTTCTTT | CASSLGTRGLEAFF
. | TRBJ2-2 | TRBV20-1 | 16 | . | TGCAGTGCCCTAACCCCCGGGACATTTAACACCGGGGAGCTGCTTTTT | CSALTPGTFNTGELLF
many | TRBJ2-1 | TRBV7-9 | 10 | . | TGTGCCACCGAGCCCAATGAGCAGTTCTTC | CATEPNEQFF
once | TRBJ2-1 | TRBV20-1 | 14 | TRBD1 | TGCAGTGCTAGAGTGGACAGGGATAATAATGAGCAGTTCTTC | CSARVDRDNNEQFF
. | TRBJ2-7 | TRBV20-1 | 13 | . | TGCAGTGCTGGCCCCAGGGAGAGCTACGAGCAGTACTTC | CSAGPRESYEQYF
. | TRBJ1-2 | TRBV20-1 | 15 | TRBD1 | TGCAGTGCTAGAGATGTGAGGGGGCTGCTGGATGGCTACACCTTC | CSARDVRGLLDGYTF
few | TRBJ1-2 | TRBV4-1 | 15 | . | TGCGCCAGCAGCCCAAATGGCCGGGGTGTTGATGGCTACACCTTC | CASSPNGRGVDGYTF
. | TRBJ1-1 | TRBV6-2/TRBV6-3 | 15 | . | TGTGCCAGCACCGGCGGTCTTAATCTGAACACTGAAGCTTTCTTT | CASTGGLNLNTEAFF
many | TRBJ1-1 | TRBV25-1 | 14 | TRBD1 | TGTGCCAGCAGTCCCTCGGACAGGCCCCCTGAAGCTTTCTTT | CASSPSDRPPEAFF
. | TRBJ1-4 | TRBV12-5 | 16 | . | TGTGCTAGTAACTATGGGACCGGGTATCGGTACGAAAAACTGTTTTTT | CASNYGTGYRYEKLFF
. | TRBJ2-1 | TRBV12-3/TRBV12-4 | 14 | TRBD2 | TGTGCCAGCAGTTTAAGAGCGGGGGTAATTGAGCAGTTCTTC | CASSLRAGVIEQFF
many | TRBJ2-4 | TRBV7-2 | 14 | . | TGTGCCAGCAGCTTAGTAGGGGCCAAAAACATTCAGTACTTC | CASSLVGAKNIQYF
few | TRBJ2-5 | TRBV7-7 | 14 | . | TGTGCTAGCAGCTCAGGAGGTGGAGGAGAGACCCAGTACTTC | CASSSGGGGETQYF
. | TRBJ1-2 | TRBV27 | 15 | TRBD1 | TGTGCCAGCAGTCCCTTTCAGGGGGGGGCGGGGGGCTACACCTTC | CASSPFQGGAGGYTF
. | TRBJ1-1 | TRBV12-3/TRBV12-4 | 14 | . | TGTGCCAGCACCCCCGGTGGTAGGGACACTGAAGCTTTCTTT | CASTPGGRDTEAFF
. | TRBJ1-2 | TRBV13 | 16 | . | TGTGCCAGCAAGAGCACGGGTCTCCCCCCGAACTATGGCTACACCTTC | CASKSTGLPPNYGYTF
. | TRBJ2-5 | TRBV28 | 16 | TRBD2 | TGTGCCAGCAGTTTAGGATCGATAGCGGGAGGGGAGACCCAGTACTTC | CASSLGSIAGGETQYF
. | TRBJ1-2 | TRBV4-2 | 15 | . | TGTGCCAGCAGCCACCTGTCCCAGCCTAACTATGGCTACACCTTC | CASSHLSQPNYGYTF
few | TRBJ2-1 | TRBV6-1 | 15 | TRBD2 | TGTGCCACCATGACTGGGGGGGGTGCCTACAATGAGCAGTTCTTC | CATMTGGGAYNEQFF
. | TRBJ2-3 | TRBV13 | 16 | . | TGTGCCAGCAGCCCCCTGCCCGGGGGCCCTAAAGATACGCAGTATTTT | CASSPLPGGPKDTQYF
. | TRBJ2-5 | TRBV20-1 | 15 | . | TGCAGTGCTTGCTGGGACATCGGACCCCAAGAGACCCAGTACTTC | CSACWDIGPQETQYF
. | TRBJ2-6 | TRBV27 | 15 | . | TGTGCCAGCAGGGGCAGCAGCTCTGGGGCCAACGTCCTGACTTTC | CASRGSSSGANVLTF
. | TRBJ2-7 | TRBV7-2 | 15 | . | TGTGCCAGCAGCTTAGCTCAAGTATCGTCAAACGAGCAGTACTTC | CASSLAQVSSNEQYF
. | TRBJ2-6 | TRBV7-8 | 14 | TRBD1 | TGTGCCAGCCAGGGGGCGCGTGGGGCCAACGTCCTGACTTTC | CASQGARGANVLTF
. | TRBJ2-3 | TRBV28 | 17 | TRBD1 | TGTGCCAGCAGACGGGACAGGGAAGGTTTTGGCACAGATACGCAGTATTTT | CASRRDREGFGTDTQYF
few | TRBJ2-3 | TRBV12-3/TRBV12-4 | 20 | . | TGTGCCAGCAGTTTTCCAGGCGGCAGTTTTATAGGGGAGGGCACAGATACGCAGTATTTT | CASSFPGGSFIGEGTDTQYF
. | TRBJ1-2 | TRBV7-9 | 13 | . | TGTGCCAGCAGCTCATGGAGGGGAAGCGGCTACACCTTC | CASSSWRGSGYTF
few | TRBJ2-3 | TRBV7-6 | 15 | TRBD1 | TGTGCCAGCAGCTTAGAGGGACAGGGCGATTATACGCAGTATTTT | CASSLEGQGDYTQYF
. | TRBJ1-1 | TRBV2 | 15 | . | TGTGCCAGCAGTGAGGACACCCATGAAGGGACTGAAGCTTTCTTT | CASSEDTHEGTEAFF
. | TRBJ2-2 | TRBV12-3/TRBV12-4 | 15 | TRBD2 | TGTGCCAGCAGCACTAGCGGCAGGAACACCGGGGAGCTGTTTTTT | CASSTSGRNTGELFF
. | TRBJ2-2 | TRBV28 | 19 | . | TGTGCCAGCAGTTTCCCCTCCTCATTCCAGAAGGCGAACACCGGGGAGCTGTTTTTT | CASSFPSSFQKANTGELFF
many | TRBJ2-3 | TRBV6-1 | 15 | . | TGTGCCAGCAGTGAAGCGTTTACTAGCACAGATACGCAGTATTTT | CASSEAFTSTDTQYF
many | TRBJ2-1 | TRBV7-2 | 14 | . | TGTGCCAGCAGCGACGCCACTGCACGTAATGAGCAGTTCTTC | CASSDATARNEQFF
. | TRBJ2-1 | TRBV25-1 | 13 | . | TGTGCCAGCAGTGAAGTGACCCGAAGTGAGCAGTTCTTC | CASSEVTRSEQFF
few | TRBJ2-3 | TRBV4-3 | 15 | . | TGCGCCAGCAGCCAAGAGGGGGCTAGCACAGATACGCAGTATTTT | CASSQEGASTDTQYF